Detailed here is one TCR beta chain. Its antigen remains undetermined. The CDR3 numbers 14 residues from cysteine through phenylalanine. No nucleotide data were recorded. From the germline V gene (reference sequence), CDR1 is MNHEY and CDR2 is SMNVEV. For each CD8+ T cell subset, flow sorting was done in triplicate, and about 300,000 cells per subset went directly into RLT lysis buffer. Standard density gradient centrifugation was used to isolate peripheral blood mononuclear cells from buffy coats. An RNeasy Mini Kit was used to extract total RNA from the sorted cells. These data come from a study of CXCR3-negative and CXCR3-positive naive CD8 T cells (dated by TCRdb to about 2019). Notes on the research overall: In total, approximately 130 million TRB reads were obtained, corresponding to roughly 1.5 +/- 0.3 million reads per library. For the TRBV-TRBJ cluster analysis, the naive subsets came from about five donors, while the memory cells came from 3 donors. Diversity and physicochemical repertoire analyses were performed on 11 donors pooled from two independent experiments.

Findings and caveats that apply to the study as a whole: Within the same donor, TRBV-TRBJ usage looked similar between naive CXCR3-negative and CXCR3-positive cells, but memory cells had distinct patterns. Both naive subsets had comparably high repertoire diversity, while memory CD8+ T cells had much lower repertoire diversity. Because surface CD5, which has been linked to self-reactivity in mice, was comparable between naive subsets, TCR interaction strength was also inferred from TRB CDR3 physicochemical properties. CXCR3 expression partially decreased after cryopreservation, so most assays used freshly isolated PBMCs.

The data were produced on a NextSeq 550. The Human TCR Profiling Kit (MiLaboratory) was used to prepare UMI-labeled 5' RACE TRB cDNA libraries. The full amount of extracted RNA was used for cDNA synthesis, and the full amount of resulting cDNA was used for PCR amplification. Libraries were prepared in parallel using an identical number of PCR cycles. In the original analysis: With a minimum of two reads required per UMI, MIGEC and MiXCR pulled out about 50,000 +/- 10,000 unique UMI-labeled TRB cDNA molecules from each library. An average of approximately 40,000 +/- 10,000 functional in-frame TRB CDR3 nucleotide clonotypes without stop codons was found per library. After downsampling to 5000 UMI-labeled TRB molecules per sample, diversity metrics such as normalized Shannon-Wiener and Chao1 were calculated in VDJtools. VDJtools computed clonotype-size-weighted physicochemical properties of the central five CDR3 residues: interaction energy, strength, volume and Kidera factor 4. The reads underwent TCRdb reprocessing, giving one record for each CDR3 protein sequence and no DNA. Clone size and V and J calls follow TCRdb, not the original study. This sample's table carries around 52,000 distinct CDR3 sequences. The ten largest clones represent about 25% of the sample.

Specimen: memory CD8+ T cells from blood. The sample's cell subset or site label, decoded: conventional CD8+ memory T cells (TMEM), sorted as controls. This chain is built from TRBV27 and TRBJ2-7; TCRdb reports TRBD1, a call that lacks DNA to check it against. This TCR derives from a human donor in good health. Some clones in this sample may be carry-over from other donors' samples. The CDR3 amino acid sequence is: CASSFQGFSYEQYF.